This TCR beta chain came from a study of blood T cell repertoires in COVID-19. Study information: The United States, Italy and Spain supplied acute and convalescent COVID-19 samples. PBMCs, B-cell-depleted T cells, or T cells were the source of the cDNA or gDNA that made up the material.

Trimming shortened V by 1 base and J by 1 base, and 9 bases separated the two germline ends. Germline V gene sequence: CDR1 MNHEY, CDR2 SVGAGI. The CDR3 contains 15 residues. As processed by the authors: Scientists estimated how many nucleated cells there were by amplifying reference gene primers. Generated by immunoSEQ multiplex PCR, the TCRdb table keeps only in-frame clones and is missing some. Clone size and V and J calls were adopted from that table, with D and trimming inferred from the DNA. The sample yields about 100,000 clones, nearly 90% seen once. Material: peripheral blood. The chain is built from TRBV6-5 and TRBJ2-3; D gene unclear. The clonotype was recovered from a woman in her sixties with acute or convalescent COVID-19. The CDR3 protein is CASSYFSTGTDTQYF. CDR3 DNA: TGTGCCAGCAGTTACTTTAGCACCGGCACAGATACGCAGTATTTT.